This T cell receptor (beta chain) originates from a study of identical twins. TCRdb fed the 5' RACE reads into MiXCR, producing one record per CDR3 protein. The sample yields 1.5 million to 2 million distinct CDR3 sequences, around 33% seen once. The CDR3 has 14 residues. The germline V gene has CDR1 SQVTM and CDR2 ANQGSEA. The V segment lost 5 bases and the J segment 3 bases; nucleotides outside the gene matches: 8. Material for sequencing was cord blood. The receptor was isolated from a newborn girl in good health. The gene calls are TRBV29-1 and TRBJ2-7; 9 bases map to TRBD1. The CDR3 DNA is TGCAGCGTTCGCACGGACAGGGGCCGCTACGAGCAGTACTTC. This encodes CSVRTDRGRYEQYF.